This entry lists 5 T cell receptor beta chains sequenced from one sample in a study of T cell clones after liver transplantation (dated by TCRdb to between 2017 and 2020). The library relied on the immunoSEQ multiplex PCR assay. TCRdb took this table from immuneACCESS and kept in-frame rearrangements with V and J called. Such tables lack part of the clones; where checked against another copy, unresolved V genes explain under half of the gap, and the rest is unexplained. Present in this sample are about 76,000 clones, 70% to 90% of which were seen just once. Roughly 3% of the sample is held by the ten biggest clonotypes. Material: CD4+ T cells from blood, obtained at the 22-month timepoint. Every receptor here comes from a human patient who received a liver transplant. Following transplantation, T cells from the graft donor may be among those present.

The V gene is TRBV15, the J gene TRBJ2-7; 10 bases agree with TRBD2. The CDR3 contains 16 residues. CDR1 is LNHNV, CDR2 YYDKDF, per germline (reference sequence). Losses at the gene ends were 8 bases for V and 5 bases for J; bases not matched to a gene: 15. CDR3 nucleotide sequence: TGTGCCACCCAAGGTACGGGTAGCGGGAGGTTTAACGAGCAGTACTTC. Its protein is CATQGTGSGRFNEQYF.

This chain uses TRBV11-2 with TRBJ2-5; 7 bases match TRBD1. Losses at the gene ends were 1 base for V and 5 bases for J; bases not matched to a gene: 7. Germline V gene data show CDR1 as SGHAT and CDR2 as FQNNGV. The CDR3 is 15 residues long. CDR3 in DNA: TGTGCCAGCAGCTTAGGGCCCAAAGGGGGCGAGACCCAGTACTTC. It translates to CASSLGPKGGETQYF. Together with reference TRBV11-2 and TRBJ2-5, the CDR3 gives the full variable domain: EAGVAQSPRYKIIEKRQSVAFWCNPISGHATLYWYQQILGQGPKLLIQFQNNGVVDDSQLPKDRFSAERLKGVDSTLKIQPAKLEDSAVYLCASSLGPKGGETQYFGPGTRLLVL.

CDR3 sequence reads: CASSHPGSSYEQYF. The CDR3 DNA follows: TGTGCCAGCAGCCATCCGGGCAGCTCCTACGAGCAGTACTTC. V gene TRBV4-2 combines with J gene TRBJ2-7, with D hard to call. The V gene's germline CDR1 is LGHNA and CDR2 YNFKEQ. V was cut by 3 bases and J by 0 bases, with 9 bases left in between. The CDR3 extends over 14 amino acids.

This rearrangement joins TRBV15 to TRBJ2-2, with D unresolved. CDR3 length equals 13 residues. V was pared by 7 bases and J by 4 bases, with 10 bases between. The germline CDR1 and CDR2 sequences are LNHNV and YYDKDF (reference sequence). The CDR3 sequence: CATKNPFTGELFF. In DNA, the CDR3 is TGTGCCACCAAGAACCCATTCACCGGGGAGCTGTTTTTT. Full variable domain (outside the CDR3, taken from reference TRBV15 and TRBJ2-2): DAMVIQNPRYQVTQFGKPVTLSCSQTLNHNVMYWYQQKSSQAPKLLFHYYDKDFNNEADTPDNFQSRRPNTSFCFLDIRSPGLGDTAMYLCATKNPFTGELFFGEGSRLTVL.

This clone is a singleton in its sample. The chain recombines TRBV19 with TRBJ1-1, with D perhaps TRBD1 (5 bases). The CDR3 consists of 17 residues. Germline CDR1 and CDR2: LNHDA and SQIVND (reference sequence). Trimming left V 6 bases short and J 0 bases short, with 20 bases between. As DNA, the CDR3 is TGTGCCAGTAGAATAAACGACCAGCGGGGCATGAACACTGAAGCTTTCTTT. Translation gives CASRINDQRGMNTEAFF. The entire variable domain, with the rest obtained from reference TRBV19 and TRBJ1-1, is as follows: DGGITQSPKYLFRKEGQNVTLSCEQNLNHDAMYWYRQDPGQGLRLIYYSQIVNDFQKGDIAEGYSVSREKKESFPLTVTSAQKNPTAFYLCASRINDQRGMNTEAFFGQGTRLTVV.